These 30 T cell receptor beta chains were all obtained from the same sample, sequenced in a study of cytotoxic CD8 clonotypes in ibrutinib-treated CLL. Profiling relied on immunoSEQ multiplex PCR, and the TCRdb table lists in-frame clones only, not all of them. This table has over 150,000 clones, 72% appearing once. The specimen was PBMCs, collected after 24 months of ibrutinib treatment. These receptors originate from a human donor with chronic lymphocytic leukemia.

The genes are TRBV11-3 and TRBJ2-1; D call uncertain. Germline CDR1 reads SGHNT; CDR2 reads YENEEA. CDR3 length: 14 residues. Trimming removed 5 bases from V and 5 bases from J, with 13 bases in between. CDR3 in amino acids: CASSPATNDNEQFF. Written as DNA, the CDR3 is TGTGCCAGCAGCCCCGCGACGAACGACAATGAGCAGTTCTTC.

By share, this clone counts as large (0.1 to 1%). CDR3 sequence: CASSLADRGTEAFF. The CDR3 DNA reads as TGTGCCAGCAGCTTAGCTGACAGGGGCACTGAAGCTTTCTTT. V and J are TRBV7-2 and TRBJ1-1; 8 bases match TRBD1. Trimming at V came to 0 bases and at J to 4 bases, leaving 1 base not matched to a gene. Germline-derived CDR1 and CDR2 are SGHTA and FQGNSA. The CDR3 runs 14 residues. The full variable domain, in which reference TRBV7-2 and TRBJ1-1 provide the parts outside the CDR3, is GAGVSQSPSNKVTEKGKDVELRCDPISGHTALYWYRQSLGQGLEFLIYFQGNSAPDKSGLPSDRFSAERTGGSVSTLTIQRTQQEDSAVYLCASSLADRGTEAFFGQGTRLTVV.

The V gene is TRBV5-1, the J gene TRBJ1-1; no clear D. Germline V gene lookup returns CDR1 SGHRS and CDR2 YFSETQ. The CDR3 sequence is 15 residues long. V lost 2 bases and J 0 bases, leaving 11 bases between the germline ends. Here the CDR3 DNA reads TGCGCCAGCAGCTTTTCTGAATTAATGAACACTGAAGCTTTCTTT. Amino acids: CASSFSELMNTEAFF.

This clone was counted a few times. The J gene is TRBJ2-7, the V gene TRBV14; D gene uncertain. Trimming removed 8 bases at V and 1 base at J, with 6 bases between. The CDR3 has 11 residues. Looked up from germline, CDR1 is SGHDN and CDR2 is FVKESK. CDR3 region: CASGQSYEQYF. CDR3 coding DNA: TGTGCCAGCGGGCAATCCTACGAGCAGTACTTC.

This clone has a handful of counts. The chain combines TRBV20-1 with TRBJ1-2; D call uncertain. The CDR3 has 10 residues. Per the germline V gene, CDR1 is DFQATT and CDR2 is SNEGSKA (reference sequence). With 3 bases removed from V and 7 bases from J, the gap between germline ends came to 6 bases. As DNA, the CDR3 is TGCAGTGCTAGGGATCTTGGCTACACCTTC. Its translation: CSARDLGYTF.

On this clone: Other DNA sequences from this sample encode an identical CDR3 as well. The chain carries TRBV20-1 and TRBJ2-7, with no clear D. V was pared by 3 bases and J by 2 bases, with 5 bases between. Germline-derived CDR1 and CDR2 are DFQATT and SNEGSKA (reference sequence). The CDR3 consists of 11 residues. CDR3: CSASGPYEQYF. The CDR3 coding sequence is TGCAGTGCTAGCGGACCCTACGAGCAGTACTTC.

This chain joins TRBV11-2 and TRBJ1-2, with D tentatively TRBD1 (6 bases). This CDR3 comprises 15 residues. The V end was cut by 5 bases, the J end by 8 bases, with 21 bases between. The germline V gene encodes CDR1 SGHAT and CDR2 FQNNGV. CDR3 in DNA: TGTGCCAGCAGCCGAGCCCTCACAGGGATCGGGGGCTACACCTTC. This encodes CASSRALTGIGGYTF.

The V and J genes are TRBV6-6 and TRBJ2-4; D ambiguous. The CDR3 length is 14 residues. In germline, CDR1 is MNHNY, CDR2 SVGAGI (reference sequence). V was cut by 0 bases and J by 7 bases, with 10 bases left in between. The CDR3 protein is CASSYSGRSNIQYF. The CDR3 DNA reads as TGTGCCAGCAGTTACTCCGGACGCTCTAACATTCAGTACTTC.

This clone occurred once. J is TRBJ2-1 and V is TRBV5-1; D is undetermined. The CDR3 loop spans 13 amino acids. The V gene's germline CDR1 is SGHRS and CDR2 YFSETQ. V was pared by 2 bases and J by 3 bases, with 6 bases between. The CDR3 DNA reads as TGCGCCAGCAGCTTCGGAGTCTACAATGAGCAGTTCTTC. Protein sequence: CASSFGVYNEQFF.

CDR3: CASSSTTPNDYTF. The CDR3 DNA reads TGTGCCAGCAGCTCCACTACGCCCAACGACTACACCTTC. The chain carries TRBV7-9 and TRBJ1-2; no clear D gene. The CDR3 is 13 residues long. The germline V gene encodes CDR1 SEHNR and CDR2 FQNEAQ (reference sequence). V lost 4 bases and J 10 bases, leaving 16 bases between the germline ends.

This clone was recorded a few times. The CDR3 region is CASSDWGTGDTGELFF. Here the CDR3 DNA reads TGTGCCAGCAGTGACTGGGGCACAGGGGACACCGGGGAGCTGTTTTTT. The V gene is TRBV6-4, the J gene TRBJ2-2, with TRBD1 matching 7 bases. CDR1 and CDR2 from the germline V gene are MRHNA and SNTAGT. The CDR3 runs 16 residues. The V segment lost 1 base and the J segment 3 bases; nucleotides outside the gene matches: 5.

As DNA, the CDR3 is TGTGCCAGTAGTATTTCTAGCGGGAGGTACGAGCAGTACTTC. Translation gives CASSISSGRYEQYF. The chain combines TRBV19 with TRBJ2-7, with 11 positions matching TRBD2. The germline V gene has CDR1 LNHDA and CDR2 SQIVND (reference sequence). The CDR3 is 14 residues long. The V gene end was trimmed by 3 bases and the J gene end by 4 bases; junction bases not matched to a gene: 2.

The chain links TRBV4-1 to TRBJ2-5, with 7 bases matching TRBD1. CDR1 and CDR2 (germline): MGHRA, YSYEKL. The CDR3 consists of 17 residues. Trimming took 1 base from V and 2 from J; bases not matched to a gene: 10. The CDR3 spells CASSQGPPGGYQETQYF. The CDR3 DNA sequence: TGCGCCAGCAGCCAAGGCCCGCCAGGGGGTTATCAAGAGACCCAGTACTTC.

The rearrangement uses TRBV27 and TRBJ2-2; D unresolved. The CDR3 has 13 amino acids. Between the trimmed V and J ends, which lost 5 bases and 5 bases, there was a span of 9 bases. Germline V gene data show CDR1 as MNHEY and CDR2 as SMNVEV (reference sequence). DNA for the CDR3: TGTGCCAGCAGTGGCCCTTGGACCGGGGAGCTGTTTTTT. This encodes CASSGPWTGELFF.

This chain connects TRBV19 to TRBJ2-2, with TRBD1 identical over 9 bases. V shed 3 bases and J 3 bases; nucleotides not matched to a gene: 23. The germline V gene encodes CDR1 LNHDA and CDR2 SQIVND (reference sequence). CDR3 length equals 22 residues. The CDR3 is CASSIDKINAQYRGLDTGELFF. CDR3 DNA sequence: TGTGCCAGTAGTATCGATAAAATTAACGCGCAATACAGGGGGCTAGACACCGGGGAGCTGTTTTTT.

V and J are TRBV7-8 and TRBJ2-6; no reliable D call. The germline V gene encodes CDR1 SGHVS and CDR2 FQNEAQ. The CDR3 sequence is 14 residues long. Deletions cut 5 bases from V and 2 bases from J, with 7 bases between. The CDR3 DNA sequence: TGTGCCAGCAGCGTGTATACTGGGGCCAACGTCCTGACTTTC. The encoded protein is CASSVYTGANVLTF.

This clone came up once. J is TRBJ2-2 and V is TRBV6-6, with D tentatively TRBD2 (6 bases). Deletions cut 5 bases from V and 3 bases from J, with 13 bases between. Germline V lookup: CDR1 MNHNY, CDR2 SVGAGI (reference sequence). The CDR3 consists of 15 residues. DNA of the CDR3: TGTGCCAGCAGTCGACTAGTCGGGTACACCGGGGAGCTGTTTTTT. Translated: CASSRLVGYTGELFF.

The chain carries TRBV5-6 and TRBJ2-7, with TRBD2 as a possible D gene (6 bases). The V gene lost 1 base and the J gene lost 0 bases, with 11 bases spanning the gap. CDR1 is SGHDT and CDR2 is YYEEEE in the germline V gene. The CDR3 is 15 residues long. CDR3 region: CASSLSGGASYEQYF. As DNA, the CDR3 is TGTGCCAGCAGCTTGAGTGGCGGGGCCTCCTACGAGCAGTACTTC. The whole variable domain, filled in from reference TRBV5-6 and TRBJ2-7, reads DAGVTQSPTHLIKTRGQQVTLRCSPKSGHDTVSWYQQALGQGPQFIFQYYEEEERQRGNFPDRFSGHQFPNYSSELNVNALLLGDSALYLCASSLSGGASYEQYFGPGTRLTVT.

The J gene is TRBJ2-2, the V gene TRBV7-8; TRBD2 matches 7 bases. Germline lookup yields CDR1 SGHVS and CDR2 FQNEAQ. This CDR3 has 15 residues. V was pared by 5 bases and J by 4 bases, with 7 bases of the junction left unmatched. The CDR3 region is CASSQRDYITGELFF. The CDR3 DNA is TGTGCCAGCAGCCAGCGGGACTACATCACCGGGGAGCTGTTTTTT. Complete variable domain (other parts from reference TRBV7-8 and TRBJ2-2): GAGVSQSPRYKVAKRGQDVALRCDPISGHVSLFWYQQALGQGPEFLTYFQNEAQLDKSGLPSDRFFAERPEGSVSTLKIQRTQQEDSAVYLCASSQRDYITGELFFGEGSRLTVL.

This chain links TRBV30 with TRBJ2-3; D gene uncertain. Trimming removed 4 bases from V and 1 base from J, with 15 bases in between. Germline lookup yields CDR1 GTSNPN and CDR2 SVGIG (reference sequence). CDR3 length equals 15 residues. In nucleotides, the CDR3 is TGTGCCTGGACCCCGGACGGACGCCGCACAGATACGCAGTATTTT. This sequence encodes CAWTPDGRRTDTQYF.

This clone has just a few counts. This chain links TRBV7-6 with TRBJ2-1; D may be TRBD2 (6 bases). The CDR3 is 17 residues long. Germline CDR1 reads SGHVS; CDR2 reads FNYEAQ. V was clipped by 5 bases and J by 6 bases, with 23 bases between them. CDR3 nucleotides: TGTGCCAGCAGCCCCTCCGGCGGGGTCCTATGGTCCAATGAGCAGTTCTTC. Translated: CASSPSGGVLWSNEQFF.

The V call is TRBV11-2, the J call TRBJ2-2; D is unresolved. Per the germline V gene, CDR1 is SGHAT and CDR2 is FQNNGV. The CDR3 is 14 amino acids. V lost 1 base and J 7 bases, leaving 10 bases between the germline ends. CDR3 in DNA: TGTGCCAGCAGCTTAGGGGGATATAACGGGGAGCTGTTTTTT. This sequence encodes CASSLGGYNGELFF.

This clone was seen a few times. This rearrangement joins TRBV19 to TRBJ1-1; D possibly corresponds to TRBD1 (6 bases). There are 14 residues in the CDR3. V lost 4 bases and J lost 4, with 13 bases in between. CDR1 is LNHDA, CDR2 SQIVND, per germline (reference sequence). The CDR3 region is CASSNPGASTEAFF. The CDR3, as DNA: TGTGCCAGTAGTAATCCGGGGGCGAGCACTGAAGCTTTCTTT.

The chain employs TRBV6-5 and TRBJ2-1; possibly TRBD2 for D (6 bases). Trimming stripped 5 bases from V and 3 bases from J, with 14 bases between. CDR1 is MNHEY and CDR2 is SVGAGI in the germline V gene. The CDR3 is made up of 15 amino acids. CDR3 sequence reads: CASSKRRTNYNEQFF. The CDR3 region has the DNA TGTGCCAGCAGTAAACGGAGGACTAACTACAATGAGCAGTTCTTC.

The rearrangement links TRBV28 to TRBJ1-4; 7 bases map to TRBD1. CDR3 length: 13 amino acids. The V segment lost 3 bases and the J segment 6 bases; nucleotides outside the gene matches: 1. Germline CDR1 and CDR2: MDHEN and SYDVKM. CDR3 bases: TGTGCCAGCAGTTTCCAGGGGGATGAAAAACTGTTTTTT. Translated, it gives CASSFQGDEKLFF.

The V call is TRBV19, the J call TRBJ1-5; D is unclear. With 3 bases removed from V and 4 bases from J, the gap between germline ends came to 10 bases. Looked up from germline, CDR1 is LNHDA and CDR2 is SQIVND (reference sequence). The CDR3 contains 14 residues. The CDR3 DNA sequence: TGTGCCAGTAGTATGTTTAGTGGAAATCAGCCCCAGCATTTT. This sequence encodes CASSMFSGNQPQHF.

The chain employs TRBV6-5 and TRBJ1-1; D ambiguous. There are 13 residues in the CDR3. Germline V gives CDR1 MNHEY, CDR2 SVGAGI. V lost 7 bases to trimming and J lost 4 bases, with 13 bases between them. CDR3 sequence (DNA): TGTGCCAGCACCGTAAGTAGGGCCACTGAAGCTTTCTTT. This translates into CASTVSRATEAFF.

This chain joins TRBV7-9 and TRBJ1-2; D unclear. Per the germline V gene, CDR1 is SEHNR and CDR2 is FQNEAQ (reference sequence). This CDR3 is built from 15 residues. The V gene lost 1 base and the J gene lost 6 bases, with 15 bases spanning the gap. Here the CDR3 DNA reads TGTGCCAGCAGCTTAGTGGATAACCTCGGGGATGGCTACACCTTC. As protein: CASSLVDNLGDGYTF. The full variable domain, completed using reference TRBV7-9 and TRBJ1-2, is DTGVSQNPRHKITKRGQNVTFRCDPISEHNRLYWYRQTLGQGPEFLTYFQNEAQLEKSRLLSDRFSAERPKGSFSTLEIQRTEQGDSAMYLCASSLVDNLGDGYTFGSGTRLTVV.

The rearrangement links TRBV7-6 to TRBJ2-7, with 7 bases lining up with TRBD2. Germline loops: CDR1 SGHVS, CDR2 FNYEAQ. CDR3 size: 15 residues. Unmatched junction bases numbered 5, after V lost 0 bases and J lost 3 bases. CDR3 DNA: TGTGCCAGCAGCTTAGCGGGACTACCAAACTACGAGCAGTACTTC. Protein: CASSLAGLPNYEQYF.

V gene TRBV6-5 combines with J gene TRBJ1-2, with D unclear. The CDR3 is made up of 13 amino acids. The germline V gene encodes CDR1 MNHEY and CDR2 SVGAGI. Trimming left V 2 bases short and J 1 base short, with 5 bases between. In DNA, the CDR3 is TGTGCCAGCAGTTACGCGAATAACTATGGCTACACCTTC. Translation gives CASSYANNYGYTF.